This TCR beta chain was sequenced for a study of shared clonotypes between healthy human individuals. From germline, CDR1 is SNHLY and CDR2 FYNNEI. The CDR3 length is 14 residues. The V gene lost 4 bases and the J gene lost 4 bases, with 14 bases spanning the gap. The method was immunoSEQ multiplex PCR; TCRdb's version includes in-frame clones alone and lacks a portion of them. The sample has about 470,000 clones, roughly 77% seen once; the top ten hold around 14%. The sequencing sample was made of PBMCs. This clonotype originated in a woman in her 40s in good health. Some clones in this sample may be carry-over from other donors' samples. The J gene is TRBJ2-7, the V gene TRBV2; D call uncertain. The CDR3 DNA sequence: TGTGCCAGCAGTGTCCATTTCCCCTTATACGAGCAGTACTTC. As protein: CASSVHFPLYEQYF.